This TCR beta chain was identified during a study of CD8+CD57+ T cells in acquired aplastic anemia. Findings and limits, study-wide: Almost 30 CD8+ CDR3 sequences occurred in both the patients and the controls.

V was trimmed by 0 bases and J by 7 bases, leaving 7 bases between them. This CDR3 contains 13 residues. The germline V gene encodes CDR1 MNHEY and CDR2 SVGEGT. Profiles of TCR beta VDJ and CDR3 were generated from a genomic DNA template. TCRdb re-analysed the reads in MiXCR, keeping a single row per CDR3 protein. The sample has some 200,000 distinct CDR3 sequences, approximately 48% seen once. This clonotype was observed many times. As yet, its antigen is unknown. CD8+CD57+ cell expansion had been shown by flow cytometry in patients chosen for sequencing. The sample was sorted CD4+, CD8+, or CD8+CD57+ T cells (not recorded which) from PBMCs. This sequence originates from a human donor with aplastic anemia. This chain joins TRBV6-2 or TRBV6-3 and TRBJ1-5; D not certain. The CDR3 reads CASSYSIRQPQHF. The CDR3 nucleotides are TGTGCCAGCAGTTACTCGATTCGACAGCCCCAGCATTTT.